Below, 27 T cell receptor beta chains from the same sample are listed, as sequenced in a study of a mutant IDH1 vaccine in newly diagnosed glioma. The data were produced by immunoSEQ multiplex PCR, yet TCRdb's version contains in-frame clones alone and is incomplete. In the table there are 77,000 or so clones, around 85% of which are singletons. As for time point: week 23, last vaccination. Every vaccine dose comprised 300 ug of mutant IDH1 20-mer peptide plus topical imiquimod. Their target antigens are unknown. The source material was PBMCs, sampled from a glioma patient whose treatment included an IDH1 peptide vaccine. These receptors came from a woman aged 45-59 years with glioma.

CDR3 in DNA: TGTGCCAGCAGTTTATTTACTAGCAATCAGCCCCAGCATTTT. This translates into CASSLFTSNQPQHF. The V and J genes are TRBV28 and TRBJ1-5; no reliable D call. There are 14 residues in the CDR3. Per germline, CDR1 MDHEN and CDR2 SYDVKM. V lost 1 base to trimming and J lost 0 bases, with 4 bases between them.

CDR3 sequence: CASSSDRGHEQYF. CDR3 coding DNA: TGTGCCAGCAGCTCGGACAGGGGGCATGAGCAGTACTTC. V usage is TRBV7-6 and J usage is TRBJ2-7, with 11 bases lining up with TRBD1. V lost 4 bases, J lost 7 bases, and 3 bases stayed unmatched. Looked up from germline, CDR1 is SGHVS and CDR2 is FNYEAQ. This CDR3 region has 13 residues. The whole variable domain, filled in from reference TRBV7-6 and TRBJ2-7, reads GAGVSQSPRYKVTKRGQDVALRCDPISGHVSLYWYRQALGQGPEFLTYFNYEAQQDKSGLPNDRFSAERPEGSISTLTIQRTEQRDSAMYRCASSSDRGHEQYFGPGTRLTVT.

The V gene is TRBV27, the J gene TRBJ2-1; no firm D call. The CDR3 is made up of 11 amino acids. Trimming pared 3 bases from V and 8 bases from J, leaving 5 bases between. The germline CDR1 and CDR2 sequences are MNHEY and SMNVEV (reference sequence). The CDR3 reads CASSFLDEQFF. In nucleotides, the CDR3 is TGTGCCAGCAGTTTTTTAGATGAGCAGTTCTTC.

V and J are TRBV5-6 and TRBJ1-4, with unresolved D. The V end lost 0 bases, the J end lost 2 bases, and 5 bases lay between the germline ends. Germline CDR1 SGHDT, CDR2 YYEEEE. This CDR3 contains 14 residues. The CDR3 sequence is CASSLVVTNEKLFF. In nucleotides, the CDR3 is TGTGCCAGCAGCTTGGTCGTGACTAATGAAAAACTGTTTTTT.

CDR3 loop: CSASGGRDYEQYF. Written as DNA, the CDR3 is TGCAGCGCTTCAGGGGGCAGGGACTACGAGCAGTACTTC. The chain uses TRBV29-1 and TRBJ2-7, with TRBD1 matching over 8 bases. Germline-derived CDR1 and CDR2 are SQVTM and ANQGSEA. The V gene end was trimmed by 7 bases and the J gene end by 3 bases; junction bases not matched to a gene: 8. The length of the CDR3 is 13 residues.

The chain links TRBV19 to TRBJ1-6, with D perhaps matching TRBD1 (5 bases). The length of the CDR3 is 16 residues. The germline V gene encodes CDR1 LNHDA and CDR2 SQIVND (reference sequence). The V and J ends lost 7 bases and 0 bases respectively, with 13 bases between them. CDR3 in amino acids: CASTEGFTSYNSPLHF. The DNA of the CDR3 is TGTGCCAGTACGGAGGGGTTTACCTCCTATAATTCACCCCTCCACTTT.

This rearrangement joins TRBV4-1 to TRBJ2-2, with a tentative D call TRBD1 (6 bases). This CDR3 has 13 amino acids. Trimming stripped 3 bases from V and 6 bases from J, with 8 bases between. The germline gives CDR1 MGHRA, CDR2 YSYEKL. CDR3 nucleotide sequence: TGCGCCAGCAGCCACAGGGGTGCCGGGGAGCTGTTTTTT. Its translation is CASSHRGAGELFF.

Worth noting for this clone: Mismatch with germline at one junction end may stem from a read error. The chain employs TRBV4-1 and TRBJ1-2; D is ambiguous. From germline, CDR1 is MGHRA and CDR2 YSYEKL. This CDR3 spans 15 amino acids. CDR3 protein: CASNQAVRGSYGYTF. The DNA for the CDR3 is TGCGCCAGCAACCAAGCAGTACGGGGATCCTATGGCTACACCTTC.

The gene calls are TRBV2 and TRBJ1-5; 7 bases fit TRBD1. This CDR3 comprises 14 residues. CDR1 is SNHLY and CDR2 is FYNNEI in the germline V gene. Trimming at V came to 6 bases and at J to 6 bases, leaving 8 bases not matched to a gene. The CDR3 region is CASRDRIGGQPQHF. The DNA for the CDR3 is TGTGCCAGCAGGGACAGGATTGGTGGTCAGCCCCAGCATTTT.

V and J are TRBV12-1 and TRBJ2-3; the D segment call TRBD2 is taken from the table without a DNA check. TRBV12-1 constitutes a pseudogene. This CDR3 spans 18 amino acids. The CDR3 nucleotides read TGTGCCAGCAGCTTTGAGGTGCCTAGCGGGACAGTAGCAGATACGCAGTATTTT. Protein product: CASSFEVPSGTVADTQYF.

The chain combines TRBV9 with TRBJ1-1, with D perhaps TRBD1 (5 bases). Germline V gives CDR1 SGDLS, CDR2 YYNGEE. This CDR3 has 14 residues. Trimming took off 0 bases at V and 3 bases at J, with 9 bases between the two ends. CDR3 coding DNA: TGTGCCAGCAGCGTAGGGGGGGTCGACACTGAAGCTTTCTTT. This translates into CASSVGGVDTEAFF.

The genes are TRBV10-3 and TRBJ2-7; the match to TRBD1 covers 7 bases. Germline V lookup: CDR1 ENHRY, CDR2 SYGVKD. This CDR3 region has 17 residues. The J segment lost 0 bases and the V segment lost 4 bases, leaving 12 bases of the junction unmatched. In nucleotides, the CDR3 is TGTGCCATCAGTGCCCGATATAGGGGGCCAAGCTCCTACGAGCAGTACTTC. This codes for CAISARYRGPSSYEQYF.

This chain uses TRBV5-1 with TRBJ1-5; 8 nucleotides line up with TRBD1. Germline V gene sequence: CDR1 SGHRS, CDR2 YFSETQ. The CDR3 runs 15 residues. The V and J ends lost 0 bases and 7 bases, in that order; junction bases with no gene match: 6. This CDR3 reads CASSLGTGSGQPQHF. The CDR3 bases are TGCGCCAGCAGCTTGGGGACAGGGAGCGGGCAGCCCCAGCATTTT.

This rearrangement joins TRBV12-5 to TRBJ2-5; D is unresolved. CDR1 LGHNT and CDR2 FRNRAP come from the germline V gene. Between the trimmed V and J ends, which lost 7 bases and 5 bases, there was a span of 14 bases. The CDR3 contains 13 residues. CDR3 amino acids: CASAHGRDETQYF. The DNA of the CDR3 is TGTGCTAGTGCTCACGGTAGGGATGAGACCCAGTACTTC.

This clone was detected only once. The chain recombines TRBV29-1 with TRBJ2-1, with 10 bases matching TRBD2. Germline V gene lookup returns CDR1 SQVTM and CDR2 ANQGSEA. The CDR3 is made up of 16 amino acids. With 7 bases clipped from V and 3 bases from J, the junction kept 12 bases outside the gene matches. The CDR3 sequence is CSAQGGSGRLYNEQFF. The CDR3 DNA follows: TGCAGCGCCCAGGGAGGTAGCGGGAGGCTCTACAATGAGCAGTTCTTC.

There are a few counts of this clone. This chain joins TRBV4-2 and TRBJ2-1, with D uncertain. Between the trimmed V and J ends, which lost 0 bases and 7 bases, there was a span of 1 base. CDR1 LGHNA and CDR2 YNFKEQ come from the germline V gene. The CDR3 runs 11 residues. CDR3 in amino acids: CASSQENEQFF. Written as DNA, the CDR3 is TGTGCCAGCAGCCAAGAGAATGAGCAGTTCTTC.

V is TRBV5-1 and J is TRBJ1-2, with a possible D match to TRBD1 (6 bases). Trimming cost V 2 bases and J 0 bases, with 17 bases left between them. The germline gives CDR1 SGHRS, CDR2 YFSETQ. The CDR3 has 17 amino acids. Written as DNA, the CDR3 is TGCGCCAGCAGCTTAGGGGGATCCGAGGGAGCTAACTATGGCTACACCTTC. Its translation: CASSLGGSEGANYGYTF.

The chain uses TRBV5-1 and TRBJ2-5; 7 bases align to TRBD2. CDR1 SGHRS and CDR2 YFSETQ come from the germline V gene. The CDR3 is 15 amino acids. The J segment lost 1 base and the V segment lost 0 bases, leaving 3 bases of the junction unmatched. The CDR3 loop reads CASSLGSSGQETQYF. The CDR3 region has the DNA TGCGCCAGCAGCTTGGGGTCTAGCGGCCAAGAGACCCAGTACTTC.

The chain combines TRBV6-5 with TRBJ1-5, with TRBD1 as a possible D gene (6 bases). The CDR3 runs 15 residues. V was trimmed by 6 bases and J by 2 bases, leaving 14 bases between them. Germline CDR1 and CDR2: MNHEY and SVGAGI. The CDR3 DNA sequence: TGTGCCAGCAGCCCCCAGGGGAGCGGCAATCAGCCCCAGCATTTT. Translation gives CASSPQGSGNQPQHF.

V is TRBV30 and J is TRBJ2-1; 9 nucleotides agree with TRBD2. J gave up 6 bases and V 0 bases, and 6 bases lay outside the gene matches. In germline, CDR1 is GTSNPN, CDR2 SVGIG (reference sequence). The length of the CDR3 is 15 residues. CDR3 region: CAWSVWLAGPNEQFF. In DNA, the CDR3 is TGTGCCTGGAGTGTATGGCTAGCGGGGCCCAATGAGCAGTTCTTC.

The chain recombines TRBV4-2 with TRBJ2-2; 11 bases map to TRBD1. Germline V gives CDR1 LGHNA, CDR2 YNFKEQ. The CDR3 is made up of 15 amino acids. Losses at the gene ends were 4 bases for V and 3 bases for J; bases not matched to a gene: 1. CDR3 sequence: CASSPGQGDTGELFF. The CDR3 nucleotides read TGTGCCAGCAGCCCGGGACAGGGGGACACCGGGGAGCTGTTTTTT.

This chain links TRBV10-1 with TRBJ2-3; 13 bases are shared with TRBD2. The junction had 6 bases not matched to a gene; V was cut back by 6 bases and J by 0 bases. The CDR3 runs to 17 residues. In germline, CDR1 is WNHNN, CDR2 SYGVQD (reference sequence). CDR3 residues: CASSRLAGGPSTDTQYF. CDR3 DNA sequence: TGCGCCAGCAGCCGACTAGCGGGAGGTCCTAGCACAGATACGCAGTATTTT.

The J gene is TRBJ2-2, the V gene TRBV5-1, with D perhaps TRBD2 (6 bases). The ends were cut back, 4 bases at V and 5 bases at J, with 15 bases in the middle. Looked up from germline, CDR1 is SGHRS and CDR2 is YFSETQ. The CDR3 covers 15 residues. CDR3 in DNA: TGCGCCAGCAGCATGGCCCAGAGCGGGACCGGGGAGCTGTTTTTT. It translates to CASSMAQSGTGELFF.

The chain is built from TRBV5-1 and TRBJ1-4; D is undetermined. The CDR3 consists of 15 residues. The V gene's germline CDR1 is SGHRS and CDR2 YFSETQ. Trimming took 0 bases from V and 6 from J, leaving 12 bases between them. This CDR3 reads CASSLAGSPDEKLFF. CDR3 nucleotide sequence: TGCGCCAGCAGCTTGGCGGGGAGCCCTGATGAAAAACTGTTTTTT.

V usage is TRBV11-2 and J usage is TRBJ1-1; TRBD1 agrees at 8 bases. There are 15 residues in the CDR3. Losses at the gene ends were 5 bases for V and 1 base for J; bases not matched to a gene: 6. Per germline, CDR1 SGHAT and CDR2 FQNNGV. CDR3 bases: TGTGCCAGCAGCACCTACAGGGGGGAGAACACTGAAGCTTTCTTT. It translates to CASSTYRGENTEAFF.

This clone appeared once. The chain has TRBV11-2 and TRBJ2-7; TRBD2 matches 7 bases. Germline V gene sequence: CDR1 SGHAT, CDR2 FQNNGV. The CDR3 consists of 13 residues. The V segment lost 5 bases and the J segment 5 bases; nucleotides outside the gene matches: 6. The CDR3, as DNA: TGTGCCAGCAGCAGGACTAGGTCGCACGAGCAGTACTTC. Protein product: CASSRTRSHEQYF.

This clone has just a few counts. CDR3: CASSLGGDEQYF. DNA of the CDR3: TGTGCCAGCAGCTTGGGTGGGGACGAGCAGTACTTC. V is TRBV7-9 and J is TRBJ2-7; the D is unclear. There are 12 residues in the CDR3. V was trimmed by 3 bases and J by 5 bases, leaving 8 bases between them. Germline V gene data show CDR1 as SEHNR and CDR2 as FQNEAQ (reference sequence).